This T cell receptor (beta chain) is drawn from a study of cytomegalovirus exposure and HLA in healthy donors. These donors counted as nominally healthy when sampled, but unrecorded immune exposures were likely. 13 Jbeta primers and 60 Vbeta primers were used for the PCR. Data came from immunoSEQ multiplex PCR; TCRdb stores just in-frame clones and leaves some out. The sample shows roughly 130,000 clones, 65% to 75% of them seen only once. With 5 bases clipped from V and 4 bases from J, the junction kept 4 bases outside the gene matches. The CDR3 totals 15 residues. CDR1 is SGHRS, CDR2 YFSETQ, per germline. The table lists this clone with a count of one. Its specificity is unknown. Broader study findings: Later analysis indicated greater clonal expansion among HLA-associated TCR beta chains than among equally common other chains. The study flagged about 150 TCR beta chains as cytomegalovirus-associated. Later analysis demonstrated an association between a missense DCLRE1C variant and TCR beta V- and J-gene trimming.

The V and J genes are TRBV5-1 and TRBJ2-2, with TRBD2 identical over 11 bases. This TCR came from a woman aged 45-65 years in good health and CMV-seropositive. Source material: PBMCs. The CDR3 sequence: CASRFGTSGTGELFF. CDR3 DNA: TGCGCCAGCAGATTCGGGACTAGCGGCACCGGGGAGCTGTTTTTT.